Sequencing of this T cell receptor (beta chain) was carried out in a study of blood T cell repertoires in COVID-19. For the study at large: Researchers got acute and convalescent COVID-19 samples from the United States, Italy and Spain. In each case, the material was cDNA or gDNA derived from T cells, B-cell-depleted T cells, or PBMCs.

Seattle researchers signed up patients amid active infection and tracked them longitudinally. V lost 4 bases to trimming and J lost 4 bases; unmatched junction nucleotides: 4. Germline V lookup: CDR1 LNHDA, CDR2 SQIVND (reference sequence). The CDR3 runs to 14 residues. Here immunoSEQ multiplex PCR was the method, and the copy in TCRdb shows in-frame clones only, minus some. Of 300,000 to 400,000 clones in the sample, approximately 91% were seen once. The receptor was isolated from a woman between 70 and 85 years old with COVID-19, enrolled during active disease. Sample: peripheral blood. J is TRBJ1-2 and V is TRBV19, with 9 bases identical to TRBD1. CDR3 nucleotide sequence: TGTGCCAGTAGTAAACCGGGACAGGGCTATGGCTACACCTTC. It encodes CASSKPGQGYGYTF. Supplemented by reference TRBV19 and TRBJ1-2, the full variable domain reads DGGITQSPKYLFRKEGQNVTLSCEQNLNHDAMYWYRQDPGQGLRLIYYSQIVNDFQKGDIAEGYSVSREKKESFPLTVTSAQKNPTAFYLCASSKPGQGYGYTFGSGTRLTVV.